A selection of T cell receptor beta chains follows, all from one sample in a study of shared clonotypes between healthy human individuals. TCRdb's table, derived via immunoSEQ multiplex PCR, lists solely in-frame clones and lacks some. The sample lists 2,500,000 or so clones; over 85% were seen once. The sample taken for sequencing was naive CD4+ T cells sorted from blood. Every receptor here comes from a man aged 18 to 30 in good health. Each CDR3 is given with its conserved first and last residue. A D gene is named only where the DNA matches it firmly. Clone size is stated in some rows and not others, as once, few, many or a class when expanded.

abundance	v_gene	d_gene	j_gene	len	CDR3aa	CDR3nt
.	TRBV5-1	.	TRBJ2-7	14	CASMKGGGSYEQYF	TGCGCCTCAATGAAGGGGGGAGGCTCCTACGAGCAGTACTTC
.	TRBV5-8	TRBD1	TRBJ2-5	13	CASSPDRQETQYF	TGTGCCAGCAGCCCGGACAGGCAGGAGACCCAGTACTTC
.	TRBV30	TRBD2	TRBJ2-1	15	CAWSFLAGVLNEQFF	TGTGCCTGGAGTTTCCTAGCGGGAGTTTTAAATGAGCAGTTCTTC
few	TRBV30	.	TRBJ1-1	13	CAWSGSWDTEAFF	TGTGCCTGGAGTGGCAGTTGGGACACTGAAGCTTTCTTT
.	TRBV27	.	TRBJ1-2	13	CASGLQGNYGYTF	TGTGCCAGCGGACTACAGGGTAACTATGGCTACACCTTC
.	TRBV7-2	TRBD2	TRBJ2-3	14	CASSGGSRTDTQYF	TGTGCCAGCAGCGGCGGGAGTCGCACAGATACGCAGTATTTT
.	TRBV19	TRBD2	TRBJ2-1	16	CASSTTPGLVGTEQFF	TGTGCCAGTAGTACCACTCCGGGACTAGTCGGCACTGAGCAGTTCTTC
.	TRBV7-2	.	TRBJ1-5	16	CASSLGQGSSNQPQHF	TGTGCCAGCAGCTTAGGGCAGGGCTCTAGCAATCAGCCCCAGCATTTT
once	TRBV18	.	TRBJ2-2	15	CASSPTGDLTGELFF	TGTGCCAGCTCACCCACGGGAGACCTTACCGGGGAGCTGTTTTTT
.	TRBV6-1	.	TRBJ1-1	13	CASSEGGPTEAFF	TGTGCCAGCAGTGAAGGGGGGCCGACTGAAGCTTTCTTT
.	TRBV7-9	TRBD1	TRBJ2-3	15	CASSPDRAPTDTQYF	TGTGCCAGCAGCCCCGACAGGGCCCCCACAGATACGCAGTATTTT
.	TRBV7-9	TRBD1	TRBJ2-2	16	CASSPLDRVHSGELFF	TGTGCCAGCAGCCCATTGGACAGGGTTCATTCCGGGGAGCTGTTTTTT
.	TRBV14	.	TRBJ2-2	15	CASSFETPVTGELFF	TGTGCCAGCAGCTTTGAGACTCCGGTCACCGGGGAGCTGTTTTTT
.	TRBV18	TRBD2	TRBJ2-1	16	CASSPSTQGGHNEQFF	TGTGCCAGCTCACCAAGTACCCAGGGAGGGCACAATGAGCAGTTCTTC
.	TRBV19	TRBD1	TRBJ2-7	15	CASSISGTGLYEQYF	TGTGCCAGTAGTATCTCCGGGACAGGGTTATACGAGCAGTACTTC
.	TRBV19	.	TRBJ2-7	14	CASRVQGRRYEQYF	TGTGCCAGTAGGGTCCAGGGACGTCGTTACGAGCAGTACTTC
.	TRBV6-1	.	TRBJ2-2	13	CASTPSNLGELFF	TGTGCCAGCACCCCCTCAAATTTAGGGGAGCTGTTTTTT
.	TRBV14	.	TRBJ1-3	13	CASNPGAGNTIYF	TGTGCCAGCAACCCAGGCGCTGGAAACACCATATATTTT
.	TRBV7-9	.	TRBJ1-2	12	CASSFVRDGYTF	TGTGCCAGCAGCTTCGTCCGGGATGGCTACACCTTC
once	TRBV5-4	TRBD1	TRBJ1-5	15	CASSLGGQANQPQHF	TGTGCCAGCAGCCTAGGGGGACAGGCAAATCAGCCCCAGCATTTT
.	TRBV7-2	.	TRBJ2-7	14	CASSLERASYEQYF	TGTGCCAGCAGCTTAGAACGGGCCTCCTACGAGCAGTACTTC
once	TRBV14	.	TRBJ1-6	14	CASSREVSNSPLHF	TGTGCCAGCAGCCGCGAGGTATCGAATTCACCCCTCCACTTT
.	TRBV30	.	TRBJ1-1	12	CAWSSRGTEAFF	TGTGCCTGGAGTAGCAGGGGCACTGAAGCTTTCTTT
.	TRBV4-1	TRBD1	TRBJ2-7	14	CASSQEITQGQRYF	TGCGCCAGCAGCCAAGAGATAACTCAGGGACAGAGGTACTTC
.	TRBV7-9	.	TRBJ2-1	15	CASSLASGANNEQFF	TGTGCCAGCAGCTTAGCGTCGGGGGCGAACAATGAGCAGTTCTTC
.	TRBV18	.	TRBJ1-4	13	CASSQTTNEKLFF	TGTGCCAGCTCTCAGACAACTAATGAAAAACTGTTTTTT
.	TRBV10-1	.	TRBJ1-4	14	CASSEDSSNEKLFF	TGCGCCAGCAGCGAGGACAGCTCTAATGAAAAACTGTTTTTT
.	TRBV6-1	TRBD2	TRBJ2-7	16	CASSKGKGGGTYEQYF	TGTGCCAGCAGTAAAGGGAAGGGCGGGGGGACCTACGAGCAGTACTTC
.	TRBV18	TRBD2	TRBJ2-3	18	CASSPPLAGGPSTDTQYF	TGTGCCAGCTCACCTCCGCTAGCGGGAGGGCCGAGCACAGATACGCAGTATTTT
.	TRBV19	.	TRBJ1-6	12	CASMKEASPLHF	TGTGCCAGCATGAAAGAGGCTTCACCCCTCCACTTT
once	TRBV7-9	TRBD2	TRBJ2-3	13	CASSLETGGKQYF	TGTGCCAGCAGCTTAGAAACGGGAGGGAAGCAGTATTTT
.	TRBV27	.	TRBJ2-1	15	CASSADRLVGNEQFF	TGTGCCAGCAGCGCCGATAGACTAGTAGGGAATGAGCAGTTCTTC
.	TRBV6-1	.	TRBJ2-7	15	CASLPGDSLTYEQYF	TGTGCCAGCCTCCCGGGGGACAGCTTAACCTACGAGCAGTACTTC
.	TRBV4-1	.	TRBJ1-1	13	CASRGMGRTEAFF	TGCGCCAGCAGGGGAATGGGAAGAACTGAAGCTTTCTTT
.	TRBV25-1	TRBD2	TRBJ2-3	15	CASVKSGGPTDTQYF	TGTGCCAGCGTAAAAAGCGGGGGGCCCACAGATACGCAGTATTTT
.	TRBV5-1	.	TRBJ2-1	15	CASSLMGQSYNEQFF	TGCGCCAGCAGCTTGATGGGGCAATCCTACAATGAGCAGTTCTTC
.	TRBV7-7	.	TRBJ2-5	12	CASSFEGETQYF	TGTGCTAGCAGCTTCGAGGGAGAGACCCAGTACTTC
.	TRBV10-1	.	TRBJ2-2	15	CASSEWGSGTGELFF	TGCGCCAGCAGTGAATGGGGGAGTGGGACCGGGGAGCTGTTTTTT
once	TRBV5-1	.	TRBJ2-1	14	CASSVTGNYNEQFF	TGCGCCAGCAGCGTCACAGGGAACTACAATGAGCAGTTCTTC
.	TRBV4-1	.	TRBJ2-1	12	CASSHWGNEQFF	TGCGCCAGCAGCCACTGGGGCAATGAGCAGTTCTTC
.	TRBV28	TRBD1	TRBJ1-4	15	CASSFFGTGDEKLFF	TGTGCCAGCAGTTTCTTCGGGACAGGTGATGAAAAACTGTTTTTT
.	TRBV19	.	TRBJ2-2	17	CASSIRGAIANTGELFF	TGTGCCAGTAGTATACGGGGGGCAATAGCGAACACCGGGGAGCTGTTTTTT
.	TRBV5-4	.	TRBJ1-4	15	CASSPGRVGDEKLFF	TGTGCCAGCAGCCCGGGACGGGTTGGGGATGAAAAACTGTTTTTT
once	TRBV10-3	TRBD2	TRBJ2-7	15	CAIRGASGGAHEQYF	TGTGCCATCAGGGGTGCTAGCGGGGGGGCCCACGAGCAGTACTTC
few	TRBV10-3	.	TRBJ1-1	13	CAITQTRNTEAFF	TGTGCCATCACGCAGACAAGGAACACTGAAGCTTTCTTT
.	TRBV18	TRBD1	TRBJ2-1	15	CASSSGTGTYNEQFF	TGTGCCAGCTCTTCCGGGACAGGTACTTACAATGAGCAGTTCTTC
.	TRBV4-1	TRBD2	TRBJ2-3	16	CASSRTANGGTDTQYF	TGCGCCAGCAGCCGTACCGCTAACGGGGGGACAGATACGCAGTATTTT
.	TRBV6-5	.	TRBJ1-5	15	CASSYRKDSNQPQHF	TGTGCCAGCAGTTACCGGAAAGATAGCAATCAGCCCCAGCATTTT
.	TRBV2	TRBD2	TRBJ2-5	15	CASSPSGGPVSTQYF	TGTGCCAGCAGTCCTAGCGGGGGGCCGGTATCGACCCAGTACTTC
.	TRBV5-1	.	TRBJ2-7	14	CASSLDQGSREQYF	TGCGCCAGCAGCTTGGACCAGGGGTCTCGGGAGCAGTACTTC
.	TRBV6-5	TRBD1	TRBJ2-5	15	CASRPLTGGRETQYF	TGTGCCAGCAGACCCCTTACAGGGGGCAGGGAGACCCAGTACTTC
few	TRBV29-1	.	TRBJ1-1	13	CSVVPKDRTEAFF	TGCAGCGTGGTCCCCAAAGACCGGACTGAAGCTTTCTTT
once	TRBV6-1	TRBD1	TRBJ1-6	13	CASIGTGHSPLHF	TGTGCCAGCATCGGGACAGGGCATTCACCCCTCCACTTT